The TCR beta chain described here comes from a study of metastatic and nonmetastatic thyroid tumors. In the study overall: Comparison of repertoires was carried out across blood and tumor or nodule tissue from malignant and benign thyroid patients.

As originally analysed: The study's classifier, a distant-metastasis tool for papillary thyroid cancer, was built using CDR3 differences across clinicopathological groups. Using MiXCR, TCRdb reanalyzed the PCR reads. These V and J calls originate from TCRdb's pipeline instead of the authors' own analysis. The repertoire holds 20,000 to 25,000 clones, with about a quarter as singletons. Points on this clone: Antigen unknown.

Patients had received no treatment of any kind before thyroid surgery. Study-level findings and limits: In both blood and tumor samples, TCR beta diversity was reported significantly higher for malignant than benign nodules.

Trimming removed 4 bases at V and 2 bases at J, with 8 bases between. This CDR3 is 13 amino acids long. Germline V CDR1 and CDR2: MNHEY, SVGEGT. This chain joins TRBV6-2 or TRBV6-3 and TRBJ2-5, with D unresolved. This clonotype was obtained from a female donor with papillary thyroid cancer or a benign thyroid nodule (not recorded which). Some clones in this sample may be carry-over from other donors' samples. The sample taken for sequencing was tumor tissue. This chain's CDR3 is CASSWAEQETQYF. In nucleotides, the CDR3 is TGTGCCAGCAGTTGGGCGGAGCAAGAGACCCAGTACTTC.